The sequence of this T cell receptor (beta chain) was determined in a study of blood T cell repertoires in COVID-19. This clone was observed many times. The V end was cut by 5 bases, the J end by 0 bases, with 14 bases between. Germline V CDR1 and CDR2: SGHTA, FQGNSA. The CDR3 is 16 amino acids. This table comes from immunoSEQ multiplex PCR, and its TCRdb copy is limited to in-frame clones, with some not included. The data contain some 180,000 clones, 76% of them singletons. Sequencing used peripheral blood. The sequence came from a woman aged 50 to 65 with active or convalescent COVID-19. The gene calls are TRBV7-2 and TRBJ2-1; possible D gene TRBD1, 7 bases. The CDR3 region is CASSPGGQSSYNEQFF. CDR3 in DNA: TGTGCCAGCAGCCCCGGGGGACAGAGCTCCTACAATGAGCAGTTCTTC. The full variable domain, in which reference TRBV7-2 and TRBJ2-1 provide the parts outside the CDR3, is GAGVSQSPSNKVTEKGKDVELRCDPISGHTALYWYRQSLGQGLEFLIYFQGNSAPDKSGLPSDRFSAERTGGSVSTLTIQRTQQEDSAVYLCASSPGGQSSYNEQFFGPGTRLTVL.